One and the same sample provided the 27 T cell receptor beta chains below, sequenced in a study of Graves' ophthalmopathy and Graves' hyperthyroidism. RNA served as the template for amplifying TCR beta CDR3 regions. Amplification began with first-round RT-PCR using HTBI primers, then second-round multiplex PCR was performed. One entry per CDR3 protein, called by TCRdb with MiXCR from the multiplex PCR reads. The sample lists about 240,000 distinct CDR3 sequences, around 50% occurring once. The sample consisted of peripheral blood. These receptors all stem from an adult man with Graves' ophthalmopathy.

This clonotype occurred many times. CDR3 in DNA: TGTGCCAGTGGGACCGACATAACTAGAGGCTACACCTTC. This sequence encodes CASGTDITRGYTF. The rearrangement joins TRBV19 to TRBJ1-2, with D maybe TRBD1 (5 bases). CDR1 LNHDA and CDR2 SQIVND come from the germline V gene (reference sequence). Trimming stripped 8 bases from V and 8 bases from J, with 18 bases between. This CDR3 has 13 amino acids.

The J gene is TRBJ1-4, the V gene TRBV20-1, with TRBD1 identical over 8 bases. The CDR3 covers 16 residues. Germline V CDR1 and CDR2: DFQATT, SNEGSKA (reference sequence). V trimming: 6 bases; J trimming: 0 bases; junction bases outside the gene matches: 9. CDR3 amino acids: CSARQGAGATNEKLFF. The CDR3 DNA sequence: TGCAGTGCAAGGCAGGGGGCCGGTGCAACTAATGAAAAACTGTTTTTT.

This clonotype has only a few counts. The chain carries TRBV7-9 and TRBJ2-7, with 7 bases matching TRBD1. V lost 0 bases to trimming and J lost 9 bases; unmatched junction nucleotides: 8. Germline lookup yields CDR1 SEHNR and CDR2 FQNEAQ (reference sequence). The CDR3 extends over 14 amino acids. The CDR3, as DNA: TGTGCCAGCAGCTTAGCCCTTGACAGGGAAGTGCAGTACTTC. It encodes CASSLALDREVQYF.

This clonotype appeared a few times. The J gene is TRBJ1-1, the V gene TRBV6-1, with D maybe TRBD1 (5 bases). Germline CDR1 and CDR2: MNHNS and SASEGT. The CDR3 is made up of 14 amino acids. Trimming stripped 2 bases from V and 4 bases from J, with 11 bases between. The CDR3 spells CASSEYGGSTEAFF. The CDR3 DNA reads as TGTGCCAGCAGTGAATATGGGGGATCCACTGAAGCTTTCTTT.

This clonotype was seen a few times. The chain links TRBV6-5 to TRBJ1-2; TRBD1 is a possible D gene (5 bases). The CDR3 loop spans 12 amino acids. V dropped 5 bases and J dropped 5 bases, with 9 bases sitting between them. Germline CDR1 MNHEY, CDR2 SVGAGI. CDR3 sequence (DNA): TGTGCCAGCAGTCCCGGGGGTTATGGCTACACCTTC. It encodes CASSPGGYGYTF.

This clonotype was counted a few times. The J gene is TRBJ2-5, the V gene TRBV3-2; the tabulated D call, TRBD2, remains unverified against the DNA. TRBV3-2 is a pseudogene. The CDR3 is 16 residues long. CDR3: CASSHGSGGYGETQYF. In DNA, the CDR3 is TGTGCCAGCAGCCATGGTAGCGGGGGATATGGAGAGACCCAGTACTTC.

On this clonotype itself: Possible read error: a much larger clone is one base away. V is TRBV7-8 and J is TRBJ2-7; no reliable D call. This CDR3 spans 14 amino acids. Trimming pared 5 bases from V and 2 bases from J, leaving 13 bases between. Germline CDR1 and CDR2: SGHVS and FQNEAQ. DNA for the CDR3: TGTGCCAGCAGCGGGGTACTATACGCCTACGAGCAGTACTTC. Amino acid sequence: CASSGVLYAYEQYF.

This clonotype has only one observation. The rearrangement uses TRBV7-9 and TRBJ1-2; 9 positions agree with TRBD1. Germline V gene lookup returns CDR1 SEHNR and CDR2 FQNEAQ (reference sequence). After removal of 5 bases from V and 8 bases from J, the junction contained 6 bases not matched to a gene. The CDR3 is 13 residues long. CDR3 region: CASSPPGTGGYTF. Written as DNA, the CDR3 is TGTGCCAGCAGCCCCCCAGGGACAGGGGGCTACACCTTC. Full variable domain (rest looked up from reference TRBV7-9 and TRBJ1-2): DTGVSQNPRHKITKRGQNVTFRCDPISEHNRLYWYRQTLGQGPEFLTYFQNEAQLEKSRLLSDRFSAERPKGSFSTLEIQRTEQGDSAMYLCASSPPGTGGYTFGSGTRLTVV.

In its sample, this clonotype was seen once. It may be a read error: a sequence one base away is much more abundant. The gene calls are TRBV25-1 and TRBJ1-3; a weak D match, TRBD1 (5 bases). The CDR3 contains 13 residues. Germline lookup yields CDR1 MGHDK and CDR2 SYGVNS. CDR3 sequence: CASTRGSGNTMYF. As DNA, the CDR3 is TGTGCCAGTACGAGGGGTTCTGGAAACACCATGTATTTT. Based on the CDR3 plus reference TRBV25-1 and TRBJ1-3, the full variable domain is EADIYQTPRYLVIGTGKKITLECSQTMGHDKMYWYQQDPGMELHLIHYSYGVNSTEKGDLSSESTVSRIRTEHFPLTLESARPSHTSQYLCASTRGSGNTMYFGEGSWLTVV.

V and J are TRBV20-1 and TRBJ1-5; D gene ambiguous. V was clipped by 3 bases and J by 3 bases, with 9 bases between them. From germline, CDR1 is DFQATT and CDR2 SNEGSKA (reference sequence). The CDR3 contains 13 residues. The CDR3 sequence: CSARVRVNQPQHF. The CDR3 DNA follows: TGCAGTGCTAGGGTGCGTGTCAATCAGCCCCAGCATTTT.

This clonotype came up a few times. The chain uses TRBV29-1 and TRBJ2-5, with no clear D. The CDR3 extends over 17 amino acids. From germline, CDR1 is SQVTM and CDR2 ANQGSEA. The germline V and J ends were trimmed by 5 bases and 3 bases, with 25 bases remaining between them. The CDR3 sequence: CSVLPSSWAGLKETQYF. CDR3 in DNA: TGCAGCGTTCTCCCTTCGTCATGGGCAGGTTTGAAAGAGACCCAGTACTTC.

This clonotype was detected many times. The chain couples TRBV7-3 to TRBJ1-6; TRBD1 might be the D (6 bases). CDR3 size: 16 residues. V was trimmed by 4 bases and J by 4 bases, leaving 14 bases between them. From germline, CDR1 is SGHTA and CDR2 FQGTGA. DNA of the CDR3: TGTGCCAGCAGCTCATCAGGGGCACCTTATAATTCACCCCTCCACTTT. This gives the protein CASSSSGAPYNSPLHF.

This chain joins TRBV5-1 and TRBJ1-2, with D perhaps TRBD1 (5 bases). CDR1 and CDR2 (germline): SGHRS, YFSETQ. The CDR3 extends over 14 amino acids. The germline V and J ends were trimmed by 0 bases and 6 bases, with 12 bases remaining between them. CDR3 nucleotide sequence: TGCGCCAGCAGCTTGGGGGTGAGGGGTGATGGCTACACCTTC. This encodes CASSLGVRGDGYTF.

There are a few counts of this clonotype. The V call is TRBV10-2, the J call TRBJ1-5, with a weak D call TRBD1 (6 bases). Trimming shortened V by 4 bases and J by 6 bases, and 10 bases separated the two germline ends. CDR1 WSHSY and CDR2 SAAADI come from the germline V gene. The CDR3 runs 13 residues. The CDR3 DNA sequence: TGCGCCAGCAGTGGTACAGGGCCTCAGCCCCAGCATTTT. Amino acid sequence: CASSGTGPQPQHF.

V gene TRBV5-5 combines with J gene TRBJ2-2, with D perhaps matching TRBD1 (5 bases). V lost 4 bases and J lost 7, with 20 bases in between. From germline, CDR1 is SGHKS and CDR2 YYEKEE (reference sequence). This CDR3 has 16 residues. The DNA of the CDR3 is TGTGCCAGCAGCCCCCCAGGGTTCTCCACGGGCGGGGAGCTGTTTTTT. Translation: CASSPPGFSTGGELFF.

The chain employs TRBV5-8 and TRBJ2-5; 8 nucleotides line up with TRBD1. Trimming at V came to 6 bases and at J to 2 bases, leaving 3 bases not matched to a gene. The CDR3 contains 13 residues. Germline CDR1 reads SGHTS; CDR2 reads YDEGEE. The CDR3 nucleotides read TGTGCCAGCAAGCGGACAGGGCAAGAGACCCAGTACTTC. Translated, it gives CASKRTGQETQYF.

The chain joins TRBV5-5 to TRBJ1-4; D is ambiguous. The CDR3 sequence is 14 residues long. Germline V gene lookup returns CDR1 SGHKS and CDR2 YYEKEE (reference sequence). V dropped 0 bases and J dropped 5 bases, with 8 bases sitting between them. CDR3 sequence (DNA): TGTGCCAGCAGCTTGGCTGAGACCAATGAAAAACTGTTTTTT. It encodes CASSLAETNEKLFF.

There are many counts of this clonotype. The J gene is TRBJ2-7, the V gene TRBV29-1, with D possibly TRBD1 on 5 matching bases. The CDR3 is 11 residues long. In germline, CDR1 is SQVTM, CDR2 ANQGSEA. The ends were cut back, 6 bases at V and 10 bases at J, with 16 bases in the middle. The CDR3 DNA is TGCAGCGTGGCAAGTTCAGGGCAACAGTACTTC. The encoded protein is CSVASSGQQYF.

V is TRBV9 and J is TRBJ2-7; 8 nucleotides agree with TRBD1. Germline-derived CDR1 and CDR2 are SGDLS and YYNGEE. The CDR3 spans 15 residues. V gave up 4 bases and J gave up 9 bases; unmatched junction bases: 15. The CDR3 nucleotides are TGTGCCAGCAGCCAAGGGGACAGGTTGGATTACCTGCAGTACTTC. Its protein is CASSQGDRLDYLQYF.

This clonotype was counted a few times. The V call is TRBV12-3 or TRBV12-4, the J call TRBJ2-5, with 9 bases lining up with TRBD1. V shed 6 bases, J shed 11 bases, and the junction held 7 bases outside the gene matches. The CDR3 has 12 residues. The DNA for the CDR3 is TGTGCCAGCAGCCCCGGGACAGGGATTCAGTACTTC. This codes for CASSPGTGIQYF.

The sample holds a few counts of this clonotype. The chain employs TRBV19 and TRBJ1-1; D is undetermined. Germline assignment: CDR1 LNHDA and CDR2 SQIVND (reference sequence). The CDR3 spans 15 residues. Trimming cost V 5 bases and J 3 bases, with 16 bases left between them. As DNA, the CDR3 is TGTGCCAGTAGTTTCACACTCATTGACGACACTGAAGCTTTCTTT. Protein: CASSFTLIDDTEAFF.

The table lists this clonotype with a count of one. The CDR3 protein is CASSFGTLTYEQYF. The CDR3 DNA sequence: TGTGCCAGCAGCTTCGGGACGTTAACCTACGAGCAGTACTTC. This rearrangement joins TRBV11-2 to TRBJ2-7; the D gene could be TRBD1 or TRBD2 (5 bases each). The CDR3 runs to 14 residues. Germline V gives CDR1 SGHAT, CDR2 FQNNGV. The V and J ends lost 3 bases and 2 bases respectively, with 11 bases between them. The whole variable domain, remainder taken from reference TRBV11-2 and TRBJ2-7, is EAGVAQSPRYKIIEKRQSVAFWCNPISGHATLYWYQQILGQGPKLLIQFQNNGVVDDSQLPKDRFSAERLKGVDSTLKIQPAKLEDSAVYLCASSFGTLTYEQYFGPGTRLTVT.

The chain uses TRBV20-1 and TRBJ1-1; D gene ambiguous. The CDR3 has 13 amino acids. Trimming shortened V by 2 bases and J by 3 bases, and 10 bases separated the two germline ends. Germline CDR1 reads DFQATT; CDR2 reads SNEGSKA (reference sequence). The CDR3 nucleotides are TGCAGTGCTAGATGGGCAGTCCACACTGAAGCTTTCTTT. Its protein product is CSARWAVHTEAFF.

V gene TRBV7-9 combines with J gene TRBJ2-7, with 9 bases identical to TRBD1. The CDR3 contains 16 residues. The junction had 7 bases not matched to a gene; V was cut back by 1 base and J by 3 bases. Germline CDR1 reads SEHNR; CDR2 reads FQNEAQ (reference sequence). The CDR3 spells CASSLVRGTGSYEQYF. The CDR3 DNA follows: TGTGCCAGCAGCTTAGTGCGAGGGACAGGGAGCTACGAGCAGTACTTC. Full variable domain (rest looked up from reference TRBV7-9 and TRBJ2-7): DTGVSQNPRHKITKRGQNVTFRCDPISEHNRLYWYRQTLGQGPEFLTYFQNEAQLEKSRLLSDRFSAERPKGSFSTLEIQRTEQGDSAMYLCASSLVRGTGSYEQYFGPGTRLTVT.

This clonotype showed up just a few times. The chain couples TRBV24-1 to TRBJ1-5; D ambiguous. CDR1 KGHDR and CDR2 SFDVKD come from the germline V gene. The CDR3 has 14 amino acids. Deletions cut 5 bases from V and 5 bases from J, with 12 bases between. In nucleotides, the CDR3 is TGTGCCACCAGTGGCCCAAATTTCGATCAGCCCCAGCATTTT. Its translation: CATSGPNFDQPQHF.

The chain uses TRBV5-1 and TRBJ1-2; 7 positions agree with TRBD1. CDR3 length: 14 amino acids. Germline V gives CDR1 SGHRS, CDR2 YFSETQ. J was trimmed by 7 bases and V by 0 bases; bases with no gene match: 6. The CDR3 DNA reads as TGCGCCAGCAGCTTGGTCGACAGGGTCCTTGGCTACACCTTC. Protein: CASSLVDRVLGYTF.

The rearrangement uses TRBV3-1 and TRBJ1-1; no reliable D call. The CDR3 runs to 14 residues. CDR1 is LGHDT and CDR2 is YNNKEL in the germline V gene (reference sequence). V was cut by 1 base and J by 2 bases, with 8 bases left in between. The CDR3 region is CASSQVAANTEAFF. In DNA, the CDR3 is TGTGCCAGCAGCCAAGTGGCAGCTAACACTGAAGCTTTCTTT.